The present T cell receptor (beta chain) was sequenced within a study of blood T cell repertoires in COVID-19. Sequencing was performed with immunoSEQ multiplex PCR; in TCRdb, only in-frame clones are kept and a portion is missing. The sample carries about 120,000 clones, roughly four fifths recorded once. The clonotype originates from a human donor in a cohort sampled during active COVID-19. The specimen was peripheral blood.

CDR3 DNA sequence: TGTGCCAGCAGCCGGGACAGGGGAATAACTGAAGCTTTCTTT. It specifies CASSRDRGITEAFF. The chain couples TRBV27 to TRBJ1-1; TRBD1 matches at 10 bases. The J segment lost 5 bases and the V segment lost 6 bases, leaving 6 bases of the junction unmatched. Germline CDR1 MNHEY, CDR2 SMNVEV (reference sequence). There are 14 residues in the CDR3.